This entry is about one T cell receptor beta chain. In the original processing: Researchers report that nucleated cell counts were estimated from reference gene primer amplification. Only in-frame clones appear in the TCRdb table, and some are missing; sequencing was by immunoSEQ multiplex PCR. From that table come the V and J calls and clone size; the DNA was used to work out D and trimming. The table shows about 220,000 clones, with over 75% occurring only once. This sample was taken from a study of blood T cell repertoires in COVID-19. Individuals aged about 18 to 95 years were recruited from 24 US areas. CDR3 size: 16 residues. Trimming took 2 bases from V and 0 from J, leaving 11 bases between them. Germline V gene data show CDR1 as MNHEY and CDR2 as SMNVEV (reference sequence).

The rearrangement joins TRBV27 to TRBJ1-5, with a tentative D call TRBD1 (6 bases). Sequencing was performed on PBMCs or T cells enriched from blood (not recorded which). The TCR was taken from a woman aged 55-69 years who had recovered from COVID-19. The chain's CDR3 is CASSLMGGASNQPQHF. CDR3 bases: TGTGCCAGCAGTTTAATGGGGGGGGCTAGCAATCAGCCCCAGCATTTT.